Below, 11 T cell receptor beta chains from the same sample are listed, as sequenced in a study of T cells in Graves' hyperthyroidism and ophthalmopathy. Amplified TCR beta CDR3 regions derived from RNA transcripts. A set of HTBI primers served as the primers for a first-round RT-PCR of the TCR CDR3. Each CDR3 protein gets one entry after TCRdb re-called the multiplex PCR reads with MiXCR. The table has 600,000 to 850,000 distinct CDR3 sequences, around 20% seen once. The sequencing sample was made of blood. The source is a woman aged 45-65 years with Graves' hyperthyroidism that later progressed to Graves' ophthalmopathy.

This clonotype was found many times. The rearrangement links TRBV3-1 to TRBJ1-1, with 7 bases lining up with TRBD1. Germline CDR1 reads LGHDT; CDR2 reads YNNKEL (reference sequence). Trimming at V came to 3 bases and at J to 5 bases, leaving 12 bases not matched to a gene. CDR3 length: 16 amino acids. The CDR3 loop is CASSQPYRGRRTEAFF. In DNA, the CDR3 is TGTGCCAGCAGCCAGCCGTATAGGGGGCGGAGGACTGAAGCTTTCTTT.

In its sample, this clonotype was seen a few times. The gene calls are TRBV9 and TRBJ2-5; perhaps TRBD1 as D (6 bases). Germline values: CDR1 SGDLS, CDR2 YYNGEE. The V and J ends lost 0 bases and 4 bases respectively, with 13 bases between them. The CDR3 totals 15 residues. The CDR3 region is CASSVGIGGLETQYF. The CDR3 nucleotides read TGTGCCAGCAGCGTAGGAATTGGGGGCCTAGAGACCCAGTACTTC.

This clonotype came up many times. This chain connects TRBV11-2 to TRBJ1-6; D unresolved. The germline V gene has CDR1 SGHAT and CDR2 FQNNGV. The V end lost 3 bases, the J end lost 0 bases, and 6 bases lay between the germline ends. The CDR3 consists of 15 residues. The CDR3 nucleotides read TGTGCCAGCAGCTTGGCCAGCTCCTATAATTCACCCCTCCACTTT. Translating it yields CASSLASSYNSPLHF. The entire variable domain, with the rest obtained from reference TRBV11-2 and TRBJ1-6, is as follows: EAGVAQSPRYKIIEKRQSVAFWCNPISGHATLYWYQQILGQGPKLLIQFQNNGVVDDSQLPKDRFSAERLKGVDSTLKIQPAKLEDSAVYLCASSLASSYNSPLHFGNGTRLTVT.

The CDR3 DNA follows: TGCAGCGTTGTGAATTCCTATGGCTACACCTTC. It yields the protein CSVVNSYGYTF. V usage is TRBV29-1 and J usage is TRBJ1-2; D remains unclear. This CDR3 contains 11 residues. Germline V gives CDR1 SQVTM, CDR2 ANQGSEA. V was trimmed by 4 bases and J by 4 bases, leaving 7 bases between them.

This clonotype came up many times. This chain uses TRBV3-1 with TRBJ1-5; no definite D call. Germline V CDR1 and CDR2: LGHDT, YNNKEL (reference sequence). The CDR3 spans 12 residues. V was shortened by 0 bases and J by 15 bases, with 12 bases between the two germline ends. The CDR3 DNA reads TGTGCCAGCAGCCAAGATTACGGGCCAGTGCATTTT. Amino acid sequence: CASSQDYGPVHF.

CDR3 DNA sequence: TGTGCCAGCAGCGCAGGACAGGGGACGGGGGAAAAACTGTTTTTT. Encoded protein: CASSAGQGTGEKLFF. The rearrangement links TRBV3-1 to TRBJ1-4, with TRBD1 matching 9 bases. V lost 5 bases to trimming and J lost 8 bases; unmatched junction nucleotides: 9. This CDR3 region has 15 residues. CDR1 and CDR2 from the germline V gene are LGHDT and YNNKEL (reference sequence).

CDR3 amino acids: CASSYGPGEGGARYTQYF. The CDR3 DNA follows: TGTGCCAGCAGTTATGGTCCCGGGGAAGGCGGGGCCAGATATACGCAGTATTTT. The V gene is TRBV6-9, the J gene TRBJ2-3; tentative D call: TRBD2 (6 bases). V lost 2 bases to trimming and J lost 7 bases, with 25 bases between them. From germline, CDR1 is MNHGY and CDR2 SVAAGI. This CDR3 comprises 18 residues.

At least ten counts were recorded for this clonotype. The rearrangement links TRBV7-9 to TRBJ1-4; 7 bases agree with TRBD1. Looked up from germline, CDR1 is SEHNR and CDR2 is FQNEAQ (reference sequence). The CDR3 runs 14 residues. Trimming took 5 bases from V and 3 from J; bases not matched to a gene: 3. As DNA, the CDR3 is TGTGCCAGCAGCCCCGACAGGGCTAATGAAAAACTGTTTTTT. This encodes CASSPDRANEKLFF.

This clonotype showed up many times. The rearrangement links TRBV6-1 to TRBJ1-5; no firm D call. V was trimmed by 2 bases and J by 4 bases, leaving 9 bases between them. The germline V gene has CDR1 MNHNS and CDR2 SASEGT. This CDR3 has 14 residues. CDR3: CASSELGKNQPQHF. The DNA for the CDR3 is TGTGCCAGCAGTGAACTAGGAAAAAATCAGCCCCAGCATTTT.

The chain links TRBV20-1 to TRBJ1-4; D unresolved. Deletions cut 0 bases from V and 7 bases from J, with 18 bases between. This CDR3 contains 16 residues. Germline V CDR1 and CDR2: DFQATT, SNEGSKA (reference sequence). The CDR3 DNA sequence: TGCAGTGCTAGAGATCCGTTGGGGTTTGTAGGTGAAAAACTGTTTTTT. Protein product: CSARDPLGFVGEKLFF.

This clonotype showed up just a few times. The chain carries TRBV5-4 and TRBJ2-1; 8 bases are shared with TRBD1. The CDR3 covers 15 residues. Germline CDR1 and CDR2: SGHNT and YYREEE (reference sequence). J was trimmed by 4 bases and V by 4 bases; bases with no gene match: 7. CDR3 amino acids: CASSVGQVRYNEQFF. In DNA, the CDR3 is TGTGCCAGCAGCGTGGGACAGGTTAGGTACAATGAGCAGTTCTTC.